This TCR beta chain derives from a study of blood T cell repertoires in COVID-19. Sequencing used immunoSEQ multiplex PCR; TCRdb keeps in-frame clones, though not all of them. The table records around 100,000 clones, approximately 90% of them present only once. V lost 0 bases, J lost 0 bases, and 6 bases lay in between. Germline CDR1 reads SGHTS; CDR2 reads YDEGEE. This CDR3 region has 14 residues. The receptor was derived from a man aged 45-65 years with active COVID-19. Sequenced material: peripheral blood. The chain joins TRBV5-8 to TRBJ1-1, with a possible D match to TRBD1 (6 bases). This CDR3 is CASSLDRVNTEAFF. The CDR3 DNA sequence: TGTGCCAGCAGCTTGGACAGGGTGAACACTGAAGCTTTCTTT.